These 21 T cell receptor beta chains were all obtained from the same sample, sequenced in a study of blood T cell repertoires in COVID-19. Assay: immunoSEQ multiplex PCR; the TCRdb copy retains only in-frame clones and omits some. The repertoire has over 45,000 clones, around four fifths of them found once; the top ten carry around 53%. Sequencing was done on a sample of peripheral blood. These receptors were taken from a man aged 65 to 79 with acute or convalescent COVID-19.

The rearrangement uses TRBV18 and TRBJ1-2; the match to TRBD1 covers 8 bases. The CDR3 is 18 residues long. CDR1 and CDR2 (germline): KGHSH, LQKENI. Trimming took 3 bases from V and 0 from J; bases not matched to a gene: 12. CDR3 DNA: TGTGCCAGCTCACCTCCACCGGGACAGGCCCGAGCTAACTATGGCTACACCTTC. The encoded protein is CASSPPPGQARANYGYTF.

The CDR3 here is CATSRGLGGSYEQYF. Written as DNA, the CDR3 is TGTGCCACCAGCAGGGGGCTGGGCGGCTCCTACGAGCAGTACTTC. The chain is built from TRBV15 and TRBJ2-7, with D possibly being TRBD1 (5 bases). Germline V gene data show CDR1 as LNHNV and CDR2 as YYDKDF (reference sequence). Trimming removed 3 bases from V and 0 bases from J, with 12 bases in between. This CDR3 comprises 15 residues.

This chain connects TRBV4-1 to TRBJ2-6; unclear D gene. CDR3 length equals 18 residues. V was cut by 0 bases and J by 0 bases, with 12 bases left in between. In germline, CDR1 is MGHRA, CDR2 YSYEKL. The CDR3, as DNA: TGCGCCAGCAGCCAAGATCTTGCAGTCTCCTCTGGGGCCAACGTCCTGACTTTC. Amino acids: CASSQDLAVSSGANVLTF.

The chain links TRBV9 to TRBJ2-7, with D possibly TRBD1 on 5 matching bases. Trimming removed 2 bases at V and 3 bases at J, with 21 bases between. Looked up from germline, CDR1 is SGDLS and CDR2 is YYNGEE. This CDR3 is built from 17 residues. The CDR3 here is CASSVHSQGLSSYEQYF. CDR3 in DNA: TGTGCCAGCAGCGTCCACTCCCAGGGTCTCTCTAGCTACGAGCAGTACTTC.

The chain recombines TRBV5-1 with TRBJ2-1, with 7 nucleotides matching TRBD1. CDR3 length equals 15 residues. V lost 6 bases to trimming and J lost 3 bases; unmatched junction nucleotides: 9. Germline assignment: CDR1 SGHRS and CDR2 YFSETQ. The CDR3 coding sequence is TGCGCCAGCAAACCGGGGACAGTGATCTACAATGAGCAGTTCTTC. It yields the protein CASKPGTVIYNEQFF.

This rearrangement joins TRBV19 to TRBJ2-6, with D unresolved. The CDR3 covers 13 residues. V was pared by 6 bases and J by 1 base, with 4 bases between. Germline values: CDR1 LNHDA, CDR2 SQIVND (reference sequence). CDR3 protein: CASRLSGANVLTF. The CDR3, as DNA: TGTGCCAGTAGACTGTCTGGGGCCAACGTCCTGACTTTC.

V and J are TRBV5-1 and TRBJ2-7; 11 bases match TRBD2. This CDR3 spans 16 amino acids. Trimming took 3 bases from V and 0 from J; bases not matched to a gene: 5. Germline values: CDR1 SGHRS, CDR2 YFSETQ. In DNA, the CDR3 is TGCGCCAGCAGCTACATGACTAGCGGGAACTCCTACGAGCAGTACTTC. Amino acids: CASSYMTSGNSYEQYF. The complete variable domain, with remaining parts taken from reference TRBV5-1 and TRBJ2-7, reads KAGVTQTPRYLIKTRGQQVTLSCSPISGHRSVSWYQQTPGQGLQFLFEYFSETQRNKGNFPGRFSGRQFSNSRSEMNVSTLELGDSALYLCASSYMTSGNSYEQYFGPGTRLTVT.

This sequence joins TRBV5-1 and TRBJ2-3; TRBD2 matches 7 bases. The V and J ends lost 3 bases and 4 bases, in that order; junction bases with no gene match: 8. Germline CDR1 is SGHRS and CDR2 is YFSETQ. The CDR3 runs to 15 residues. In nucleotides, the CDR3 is TGCGCCAGCAGCTCCGCCGGGACTAACGCAGATACGCAGTATTTT. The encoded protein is CASSSAGTNADTQYF.

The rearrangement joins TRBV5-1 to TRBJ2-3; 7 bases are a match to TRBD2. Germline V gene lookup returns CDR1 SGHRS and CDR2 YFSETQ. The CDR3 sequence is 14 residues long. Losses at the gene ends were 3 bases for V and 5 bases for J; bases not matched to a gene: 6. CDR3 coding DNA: TGCGCCAGCAGCTGGACTGAGCGGGGAGATACGCAGTATTTT. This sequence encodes CASSWTERGDTQYF.

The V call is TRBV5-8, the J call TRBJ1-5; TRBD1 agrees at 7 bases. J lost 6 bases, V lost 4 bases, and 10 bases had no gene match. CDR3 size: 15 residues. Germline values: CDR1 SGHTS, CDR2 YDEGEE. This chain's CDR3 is CASSETGQAGQPQHF. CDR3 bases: TGTGCCAGCAGCGAAACTGGACAGGCTGGTCAGCCCCAGCATTTT.

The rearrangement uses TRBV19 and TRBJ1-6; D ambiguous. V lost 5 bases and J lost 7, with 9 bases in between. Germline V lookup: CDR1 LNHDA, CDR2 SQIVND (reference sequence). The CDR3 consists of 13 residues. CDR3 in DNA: TGTGCCAGTAGTCCGGGAGGCAATTCACCCCTCCACTTT. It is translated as CASSPGGNSPLHF.

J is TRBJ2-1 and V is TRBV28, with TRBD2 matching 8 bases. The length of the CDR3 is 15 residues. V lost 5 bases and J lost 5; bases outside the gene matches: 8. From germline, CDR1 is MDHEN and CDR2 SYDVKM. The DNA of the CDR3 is TGTGCCAGCAGTGCGGGACTAGGATTTAACAATGAGCAGTTCTTC. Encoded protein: CASSAGLGFNNEQFF.

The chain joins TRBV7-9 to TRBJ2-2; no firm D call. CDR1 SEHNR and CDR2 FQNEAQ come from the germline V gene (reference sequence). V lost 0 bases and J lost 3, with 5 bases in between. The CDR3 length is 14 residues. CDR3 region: CASSLARDTGELFF. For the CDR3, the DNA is TGTGCCAGCAGCTTAGCCCGGGACACCGGGGAGCTGTTTTTT.

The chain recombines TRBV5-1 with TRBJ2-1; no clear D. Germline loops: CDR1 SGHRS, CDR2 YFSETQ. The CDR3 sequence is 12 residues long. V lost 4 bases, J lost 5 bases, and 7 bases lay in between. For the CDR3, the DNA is TGCGCCAGCAGCCTACAGAACAATGAGCAGTTCTTC. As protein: CASSLQNNEQFF.

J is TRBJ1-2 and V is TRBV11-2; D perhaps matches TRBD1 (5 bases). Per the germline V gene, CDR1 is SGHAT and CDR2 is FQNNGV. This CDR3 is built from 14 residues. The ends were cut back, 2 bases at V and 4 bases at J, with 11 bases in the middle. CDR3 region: CASSLWGGTYGYTF. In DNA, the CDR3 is TGTGCCAGCAGCTTATGGGGGGGGACCTATGGCTACACCTTC.

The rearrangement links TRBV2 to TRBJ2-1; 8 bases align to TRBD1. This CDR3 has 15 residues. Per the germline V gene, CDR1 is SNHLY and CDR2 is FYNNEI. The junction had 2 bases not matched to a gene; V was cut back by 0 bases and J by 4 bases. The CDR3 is CASSEAGQVYNEQFF. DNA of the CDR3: TGTGCCAGCAGTGAAGCGGGACAGGTATACAATGAGCAGTTCTTC.

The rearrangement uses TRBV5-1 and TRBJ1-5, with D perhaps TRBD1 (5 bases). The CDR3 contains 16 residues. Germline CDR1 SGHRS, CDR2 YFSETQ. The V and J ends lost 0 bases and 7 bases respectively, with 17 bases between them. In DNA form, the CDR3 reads TGCGCCAGCAGCTTGGGGGGAATCGACGGGGGACAGCCCCAGCATTTT. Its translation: CASSLGGIDGGQPQHF.

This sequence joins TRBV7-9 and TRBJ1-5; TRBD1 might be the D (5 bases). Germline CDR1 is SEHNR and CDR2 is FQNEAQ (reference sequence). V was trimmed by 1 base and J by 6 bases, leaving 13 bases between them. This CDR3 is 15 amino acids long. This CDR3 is CASSLGGAGGQPQHF. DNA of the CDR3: TGTGCCAGCAGCTTAGGCGGGGCCGGAGGTCAGCCCCAGCATTTT.

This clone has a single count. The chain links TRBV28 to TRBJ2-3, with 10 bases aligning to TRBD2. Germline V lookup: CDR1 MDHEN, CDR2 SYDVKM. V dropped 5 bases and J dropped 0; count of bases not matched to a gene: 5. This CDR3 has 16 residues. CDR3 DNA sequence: TGTGCCAGCAGTCCCGGACTAGCGGCTAGCACAGATACGCAGTATTTT. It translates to CASSPGLAASTDTQYF.

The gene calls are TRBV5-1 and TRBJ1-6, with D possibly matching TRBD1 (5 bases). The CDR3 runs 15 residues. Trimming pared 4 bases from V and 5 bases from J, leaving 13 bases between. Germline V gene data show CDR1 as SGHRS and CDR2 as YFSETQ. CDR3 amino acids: CASSVTETDNSPLHF. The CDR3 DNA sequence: TGCGCCAGCAGCGTGACAGAGACCGATAATTCACCCCTCCACTTT.

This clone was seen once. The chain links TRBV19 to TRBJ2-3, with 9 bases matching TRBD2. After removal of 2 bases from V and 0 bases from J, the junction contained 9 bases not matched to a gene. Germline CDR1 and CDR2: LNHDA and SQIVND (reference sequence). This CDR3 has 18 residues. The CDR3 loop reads CASSILSGGRGSTDTQYF. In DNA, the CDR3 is TGTGCCAGTAGTATATTGTCGGGCGGGAGGGGGAGCACAGATACGCAGTATTTT.